Only one count was recorded for the clone carrying this TCR beta chain. What it recognizes is unknown. Six replicates per PBMC sample, mostly from roughly 0.45 ug of genomic DNA. Sequencing used immunoSEQ multiplex PCR; TCRdb keeps in-frame clones, though not all of them. The sample lists about 15,000 clones; roughly 66% were seen once. The entry originates in a study of neoadjuvant anti-PD-1 for oral cavity cancer. Overall study context: Around day 43, patients without progression received a fourth nivolumab dose before surgery. Overall study findings and caveats: After neoadjuvant nivolumab, PBMC T cell clonality was significantly higher in non-responders than responders.

This sample comprised PBMCs, obtained before nivolumab (anti-PD-1) treatment. This clonotype was obtained from a person aged 35-80 years with oral cavity squamous cell carcinoma.

This chain's CDR3 is CAISESRALNTEAFF. The CDR3 DNA sequence: TGTGCCATCAGTGAGTCCCGCGCATTGAACACTGAAGCTTTCTTT. The chain employs TRBV10-3 and TRBJ1-1, with D unresolved. The germline V and J ends were trimmed by 0 bases and 0 bases, with 8 bases remaining between them. Germline V CDR1 and CDR2: ENHRY, SYGVKD. The CDR3 sequence is 15 residues long.